The clone carrying this T cell receptor (beta chain) has more than one count but fewer than ten. Its antigen is undetermined. Expressed TCRB transcripts got sequenced, as all isolated RNA was reverse transcribed. Using immunoSEQ multiplex PCR, the repertoire was profiled, and TCRdb retains in-frame clones only, with some absent. The table has under 850,000 clones, around 15% seen once. The data originate from a study of beta chain features in type 1 diabetes. General observations from the study: The study found fewer insertions and more deletions at VDJ junctions in type 1 diabetes patients. TCRB CDR3 length was moderately but significantly reduced in all four CD4+ subsets of Type 1 diabetes patients.

The CDR3 runs 15 residues. The trim removed 5 bases at V and 6 bases at J, leaving 6 bases unmatched. Germline CDR1 is MNHEY and CDR2 is SVGAGI. V gene TRBV6-5 combines with J gene TRBJ2-1, with 11 bases fitting TRBD2. The receptor was isolated from a man in his late teens or twenties with type 1 diabetes. Sequences were obtained from naive CD4+ T cells from blood. The CDR3 DNA sequence: TGTGCCAGCAGTATGCTAGCGGGGGGCATCAATGAGCAGTTCTTC. Its translation: CASSMLAGGINEQFF.